This TCR beta chain comes out of a study of cytomegalovirus exposure and HLA in healthy donors. Background on the study: The 550 to 800 first-cohort repertoires and the 95 to 150 validation repertoires shared the same platform, a later analysis reported.

Study outcomes and limitations: First-cohort TCR clusters tended to co-occur in the approximately 110 validation repertoires, a later analysis found. Among TCR beta chains, those listed as cytomegalovirus-associated numbered more than 150.

Worth noting for this clone: Its specificity is unknown.

The method was immunoSEQ multiplex PCR; TCRdb's version includes in-frame clones alone and lacks a portion of them. The table includes about 240,000 clones, 75% to 90% detected once. The study drew the donors from its approximately 110-subject validation cohort, separate from the approximately 700-subject first cohort. This clonotype was obtained from a woman aged 30 to 39 in good health and CMV-seropositive. The sequencing input was PBMCs.

The CDR3 spells CASSIDRGIGGYTF. The CDR3 nucleotides are TGTGCCAGTAGTATAGATCGGGGGATCGGTGGCTACACCTTC. The rearrangement uses TRBV19 and TRBJ1-2, with TRBD1 as a possible D gene (5 bases). Germline V CDR1 and CDR2: LNHDA, SQIVND (reference sequence). Trimming pared 0 bases from V and 7 bases from J, leaving 12 bases between. The CDR3 contains 14 residues.